Included here is one TCR beta chain sequence, with context. The CDR3 is made up of 16 amino acids. The germline V gene encodes CDR1 MDHEN and CDR2 SYDVKM. With V trimmed by 6 bases and J by 0 bases, 8 bases remained unmatched. The data are from a study of T cell changes during pregnancy in multiple sclerosis. The data were produced by immunoSEQ multiplex PCR, yet TCRdb's version contains in-frame clones alone and is incomplete. Of tens of thousands of clones in the sample, more than 85% were seen once. Source: CD8+ T cells from peripheral blood mononuclear cells, taken after pregnancy. The clonotype was recovered from a female donor with multiple sclerosis, enrolled in a pregnancy study. The genes are TRBV28 and TRBJ2-3; TRBD2 matches at 8 bases. The CDR3 DNA sequence: TGTGCCAGCAGCCTAATAGCGGGGAAGAGCACAGATACGCAGTATTTT. The encoded protein is CASSLIAGKSTDTQYF.